This T cell receptor (beta chain) was captured by sequencing in a study of cytomegalovirus exposure and HLA in healthy donors. Study as a whole: HLA-typed donors were the source of about 90 million unique TCRs held in an early data release.

This PCR relied on a set of 60 Vbeta primers and 13 Jbeta primers. Sequencing was performed with immunoSEQ multiplex PCR; in TCRdb, only in-frame clones are kept and a portion is missing. The table shows around 63,000 clones, with 70% to 85% occurring only once. Study conclusions and caveats: Most CMV-associated TCR beta chains appeared HLA-restricted in a later analysis. Overall, under 200 TCR beta chains were annotated as cytomegalovirus-associated. TRBV6-2, TRBV6-3 and some other V segments were excluded as indistinguishable.

The CDR3 is made up of 14 amino acids. Trimming at V came to 9 bases and at J to 4 bases, leaving 6 bases not matched to a gene. CDR1 is MNHNS, CDR2 SASEGT, per germline. Comments on this clone: What it binds is unknown.

Sequencing was carried out using PBMCs. V and J are TRBV6-1 and TRBJ1-4; 9 nucleotides align to TRBD1. This TCR was recovered from a woman in her twenties or thirties in good health and CMV-seronegative. The CDR3 bases are TGTGCCAGGGACAGGGGTTTTGGTAATGAAAAACTGTTTTTT. It specifies CARDRGFGNEKLFF.